These T cell receptor beta chains were read from a single sample in a study of blood T cells in healthy people across ages. A single record per CDR3 protein comes from TCRdb applying MiXCR to the 5' RACE reads. Of 1.5 million to 2 million distinct CDR3 sequences listed, roughly 27% are singletons. Sequencing was done on a sample of blood. The receptors originated from a woman in her twenties or thirties in good health. CDR3s include the opening cysteine and the closing phenylalanine or tryptophan. Fields, in order: CDR3 protein, CDR3 DNA, J gene, V gene, D gene, clone size. A D gene is named only where the DNA matches it firmly. A row's size may be missing; if present it is once, few, many or a size class.

CSVEGASGINEQFF TGCAGCGTTGAGGGGGCTAGCGGGATAAATGAGCAGTTCTTC TRBJ2-1 TRBV29-1 TRBD2 few
CASSLYQAETQYF TGTGCCAGCAGCTTATACCAAGCAGAGACCCAGTACTTC TRBJ2-5 TRBV7-2 NA many
CATSRGRNQPQHF TGTGCCACCAGCCGGGGAAGGAATCAGCCCCAGCATTTT TRBJ1-5 TRBV15 NA NA
CAITQLAGGQNEQFF TGTGCCATCACCCAACTAGCGGGAGGTCAAAATGAGCAGTTCTTC TRBJ2-1 TRBV10-3 TRBD2 many
CSARAGTKQYF TGCAGTGCTAGAGCCGGGACCAAGCAGTACTTC TRBJ2-5 TRBV20-1 NA NA
CSAEDRAIYGYTF TGCAGTGCTGAGGATCGGGCTATCTATGGCTACACCTTC TRBJ1-2 TRBV20-1 NA NA
CSAQSLSGEKLFF TGCAGTGCTCAGTCCCTCTCGGGTGAAAAACTGTTTTTT TRBJ1-4 TRBV20-1 NA few
CASRGIHGNTEAFF TGCGCCAGCAGGGGAATCCATGGGAACACTGAAGCTTTCTTT TRBJ1-1 TRBV10-2 NA NA
CASSYSNGEQFF TGTGCCAGCAGTTACTCGAACGGTGAGCAGTTCTTC TRBJ2-1 TRBV6-6 NA few
CASSPDREEEKLFF TGCGCCAGCAGCCCTGACAGGGAGGAAGAAAAACTGTTTTTT TRBJ1-4 TRBV5-1 TRBD1 NA